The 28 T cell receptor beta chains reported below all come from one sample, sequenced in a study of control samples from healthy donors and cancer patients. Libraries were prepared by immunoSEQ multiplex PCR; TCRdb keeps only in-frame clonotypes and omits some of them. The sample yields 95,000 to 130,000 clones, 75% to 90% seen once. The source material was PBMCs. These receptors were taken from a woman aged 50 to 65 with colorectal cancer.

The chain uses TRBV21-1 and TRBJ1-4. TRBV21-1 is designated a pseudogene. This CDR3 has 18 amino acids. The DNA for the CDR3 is TGTGCCAGCGGAAGCCCCAGGACGAAATCAACAACTAATGAAAAACTGTTTTTT. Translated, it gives CASGSPRTKSTTNEKLFF.

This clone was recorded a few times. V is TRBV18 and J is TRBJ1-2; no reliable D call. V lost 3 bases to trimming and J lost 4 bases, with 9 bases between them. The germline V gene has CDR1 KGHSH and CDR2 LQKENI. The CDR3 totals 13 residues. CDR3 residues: CASSPAVVYGYTF. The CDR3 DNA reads TGTGCCAGCTCACCGGCAGTCGTCTATGGCTACACCTTC.

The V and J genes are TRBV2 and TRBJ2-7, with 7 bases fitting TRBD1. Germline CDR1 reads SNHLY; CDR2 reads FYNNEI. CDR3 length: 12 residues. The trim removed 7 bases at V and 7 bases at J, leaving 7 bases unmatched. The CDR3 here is CASKDREREQYF. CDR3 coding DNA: TGTGCCAGCAAAGACAGGGAACGAGAGCAGTACTTC.

In nucleotides, the CDR3 is TGTGCCAGCAGTGAAGCTACAGGGGCCAGCAATCAGCCCCAGCATTTT. This sequence encodes CASSEATGASNQPQHF. V usage is TRBV2 and J usage is TRBJ1-5; 7 bases match TRBD1. The length of the CDR3 is 16 residues. Germline V gene data show CDR1 as SNHLY and CDR2 as FYNNEI. V shed 0 bases, J shed 1 base, and the junction held 3 bases outside the gene matches.

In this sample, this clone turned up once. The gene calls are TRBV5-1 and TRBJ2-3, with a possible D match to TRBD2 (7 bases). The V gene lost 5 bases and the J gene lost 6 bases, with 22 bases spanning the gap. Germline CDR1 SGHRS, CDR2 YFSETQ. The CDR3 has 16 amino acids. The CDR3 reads CASSSGAGAYLDTQYF. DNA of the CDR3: TGCGCCAGCAGTTCCGGCGCGGGGGCTTACCTGGATACGCAGTATTTT.

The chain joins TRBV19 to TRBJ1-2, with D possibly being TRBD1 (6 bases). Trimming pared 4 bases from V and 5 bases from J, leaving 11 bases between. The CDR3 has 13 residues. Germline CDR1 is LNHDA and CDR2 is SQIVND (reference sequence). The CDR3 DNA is TGTGCCAGTAGTACCCGGGACATATATGGCTACACCTTC. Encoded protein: CASSTRDIYGYTF.

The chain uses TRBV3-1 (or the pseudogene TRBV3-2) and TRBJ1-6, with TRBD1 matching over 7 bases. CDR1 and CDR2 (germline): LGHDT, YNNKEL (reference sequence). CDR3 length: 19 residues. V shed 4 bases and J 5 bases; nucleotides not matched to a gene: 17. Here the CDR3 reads CASSRQSLSNRGNNSPLHF. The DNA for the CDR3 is TGTGCCAGCAGCCGCCAGTCCCTCTCGAACAGGGGTAATAATTCACCCCTCCACTTT.

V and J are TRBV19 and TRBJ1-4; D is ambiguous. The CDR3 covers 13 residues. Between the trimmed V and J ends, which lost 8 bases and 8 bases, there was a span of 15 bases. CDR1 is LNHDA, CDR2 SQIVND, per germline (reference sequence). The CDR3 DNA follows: TGTGCCAGTGTTGAAATTAGAGGCGAAAAACTGTTTTTT. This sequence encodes CASVEIRGEKLFF.

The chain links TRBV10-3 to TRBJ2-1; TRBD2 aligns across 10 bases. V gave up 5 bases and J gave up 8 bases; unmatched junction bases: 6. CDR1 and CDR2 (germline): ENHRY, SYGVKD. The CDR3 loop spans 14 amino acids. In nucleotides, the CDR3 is TGTGCCATCAGTTCTAGCGGGAGAGCGGATGAGCAGTTCTTC. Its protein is CAISSSGRADEQFF.

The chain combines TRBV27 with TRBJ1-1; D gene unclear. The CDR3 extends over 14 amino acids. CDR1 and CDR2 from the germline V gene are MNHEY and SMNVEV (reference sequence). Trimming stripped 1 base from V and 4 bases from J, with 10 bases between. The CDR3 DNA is TGTGCCAGCAGTTTATTGGGCGCCAGCACTGAAGCTTTCTTT. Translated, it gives CASSLLGASTEAFF.

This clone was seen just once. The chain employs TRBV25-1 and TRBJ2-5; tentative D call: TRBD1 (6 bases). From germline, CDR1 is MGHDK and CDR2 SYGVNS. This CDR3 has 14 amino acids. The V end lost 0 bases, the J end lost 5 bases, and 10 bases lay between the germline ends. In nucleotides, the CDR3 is TGTGCCAGCAGTGAATATATGGGGGCTGAGACCCAGTACTTC. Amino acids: CASSEYMGAETQYF.

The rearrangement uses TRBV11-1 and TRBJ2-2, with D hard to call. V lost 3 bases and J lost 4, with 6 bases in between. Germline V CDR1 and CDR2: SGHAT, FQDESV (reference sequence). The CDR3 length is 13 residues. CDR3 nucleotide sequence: TGTGCCAGCAGCTTGACGCTCACCGGGGAGCTGTTTTTT. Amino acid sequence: CASSLTLTGELFF.

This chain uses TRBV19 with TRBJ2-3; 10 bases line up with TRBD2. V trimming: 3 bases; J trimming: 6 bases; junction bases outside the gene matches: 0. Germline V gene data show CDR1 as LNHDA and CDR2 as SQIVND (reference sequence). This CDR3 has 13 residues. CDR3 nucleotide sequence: TGTGCCAGTAGTATGGGACTAGCGGATACGCAGTATTTT. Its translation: CASSMGLADTQYF.

CDR3 coding DNA: TGTGCTAGAGGGCAGGGGAGGGAGCAGTACTTC. Amino acid sequence: CARGQGREQYF. The chain recombines TRBV30 with TRBJ2-7, with D perhaps given as TRBD1 or TRBD2 (6 bases each). Germline V gene data show CDR1 as GTSNPN and CDR2 as SVGIG (reference sequence). The CDR3 has 11 amino acids.

The CDR3 region is CASSKVTGGNQPQHF. CDR3 in DNA: TGTGCCAGTAGCAAAGTGACAGGGGGCAATCAGCCCCAGCATTTT. The chain links TRBV19 to TRBJ1-5, with TRBD1 identical over 8 bases. J was trimmed by 2 bases and V by 6 bases; bases with no gene match: 6. Germline CDR1 LNHDA, CDR2 SQIVND (reference sequence). CDR3 size: 15 residues.

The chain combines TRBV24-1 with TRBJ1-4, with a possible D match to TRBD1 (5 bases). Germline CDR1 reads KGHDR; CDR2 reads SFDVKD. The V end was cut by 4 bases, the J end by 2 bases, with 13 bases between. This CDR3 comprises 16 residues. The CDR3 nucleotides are TGTGCCACCAGTGAGTGGGTGGGGGGGACTAATGAAAAACTGTTTTTT. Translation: CATSEWVGGTNEKLFF.

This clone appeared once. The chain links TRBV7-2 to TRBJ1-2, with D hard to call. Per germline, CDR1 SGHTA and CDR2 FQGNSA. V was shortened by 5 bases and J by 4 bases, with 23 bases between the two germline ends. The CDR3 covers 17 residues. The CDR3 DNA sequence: TGTGCCAGCAGCGCCCAAGCGGGTTTTTGGGGTATCTATGGCTACACCTTC. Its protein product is CASSAQAGFWGIYGYTF.

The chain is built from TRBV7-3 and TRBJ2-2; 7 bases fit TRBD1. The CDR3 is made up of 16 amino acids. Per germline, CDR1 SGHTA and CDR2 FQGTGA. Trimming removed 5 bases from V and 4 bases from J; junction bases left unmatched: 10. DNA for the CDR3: TGTGCCAGCAGCCCGAATCGGCACAGGGGCACCGGGGAGCTGTTTTTT. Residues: CASSPNRHRGTGELFF.

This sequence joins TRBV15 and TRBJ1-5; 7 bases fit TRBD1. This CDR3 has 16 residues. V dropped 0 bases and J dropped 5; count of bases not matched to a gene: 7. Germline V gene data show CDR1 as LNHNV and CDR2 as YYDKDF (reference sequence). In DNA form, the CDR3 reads TGTGCCACCAGCAGAGATGAAGGACAGGTTTATCAGCCCCAGCATTTT. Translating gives CATSRDEGQVYQPQHF. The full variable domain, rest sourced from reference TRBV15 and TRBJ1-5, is DAMVIQNPRYQVTQFGKPVTLSCSQTLNHNVMYWYQQKSSQAPKLLFHYYDKDFNNEADTPDNFQSRRPNTSFCFLDIRSPGLGDTAMYLCATSRDEGQVYQPQHFGDGTRLSIL.

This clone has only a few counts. CDR3 DNA sequence: TGTGCCAGCAGTTACGGGAACTCTGGGGCCAACGTCCTGACTTTC. It codes for CASSYGNSGANVLTF. This rearrangement joins TRBV6-6 to TRBJ2-6; no clear D gene. This CDR3 has 15 residues. The germline V and J ends were trimmed by 2 bases and 0 bases, with 5 bases remaining between them. Germline-derived CDR1 and CDR2 are MNHNY and SVGAGI (reference sequence).

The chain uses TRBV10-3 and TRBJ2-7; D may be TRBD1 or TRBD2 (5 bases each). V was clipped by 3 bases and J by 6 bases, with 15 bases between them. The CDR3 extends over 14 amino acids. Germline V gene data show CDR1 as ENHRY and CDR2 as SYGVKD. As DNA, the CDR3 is TGTGCCATCAGTGATATGGGACCCCCGTTCGAGCAGTACTTC. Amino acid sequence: CAISDMGPPFEQYF.

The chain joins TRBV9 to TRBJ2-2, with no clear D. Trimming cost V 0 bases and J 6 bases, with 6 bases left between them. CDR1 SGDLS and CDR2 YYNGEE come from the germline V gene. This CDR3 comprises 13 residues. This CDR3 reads CASSVVPPGELFF. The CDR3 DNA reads TGTGCCAGCAGCGTAGTCCCCCCCGGGGAGCTGTTTTTT.

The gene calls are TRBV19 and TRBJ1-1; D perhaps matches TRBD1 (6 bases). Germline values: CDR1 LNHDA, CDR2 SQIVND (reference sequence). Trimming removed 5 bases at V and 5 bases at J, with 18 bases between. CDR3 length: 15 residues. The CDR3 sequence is CASSFRDIPNTEAFF. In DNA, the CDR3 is TGTGCCAGTAGTTTCCGGGACATCCCGAATACTGAAGCTTTCTTT.

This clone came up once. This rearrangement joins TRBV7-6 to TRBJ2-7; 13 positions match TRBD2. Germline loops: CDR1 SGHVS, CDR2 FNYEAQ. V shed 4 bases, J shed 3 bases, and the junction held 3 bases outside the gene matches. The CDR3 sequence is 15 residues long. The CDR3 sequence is CASSSLAGGDYEQYF. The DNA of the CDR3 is TGTGCCAGCAGCTCACTAGCGGGGGGGGACTACGAGCAGTACTTC.

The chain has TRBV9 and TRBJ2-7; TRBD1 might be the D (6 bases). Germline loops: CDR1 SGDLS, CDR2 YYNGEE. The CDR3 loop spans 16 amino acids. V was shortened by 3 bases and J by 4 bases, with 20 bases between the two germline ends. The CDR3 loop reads CASSGGPGQNLYEQYF. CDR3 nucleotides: TGTGCCAGCAGCGGAGGCCCTGGACAGAACTTATACGAGCAGTACTTC.

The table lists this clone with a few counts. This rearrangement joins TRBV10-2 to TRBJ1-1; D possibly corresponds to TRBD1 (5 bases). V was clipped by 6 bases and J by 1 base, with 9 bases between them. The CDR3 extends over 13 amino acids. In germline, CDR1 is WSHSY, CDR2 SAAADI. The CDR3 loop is CASRQGPNTEAFF. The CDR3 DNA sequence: TGCGCCAGCAGGCAGGGACCGAACACTGAAGCTTTCTTT.

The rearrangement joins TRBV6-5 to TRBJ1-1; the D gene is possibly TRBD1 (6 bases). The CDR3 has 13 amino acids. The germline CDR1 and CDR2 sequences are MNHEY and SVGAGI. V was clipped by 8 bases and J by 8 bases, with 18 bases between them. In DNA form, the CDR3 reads TGTGCCAGCGAATTAACGGGGGGCCCCGAAGCTTTCTTT. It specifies CASELTGGPEAFF.

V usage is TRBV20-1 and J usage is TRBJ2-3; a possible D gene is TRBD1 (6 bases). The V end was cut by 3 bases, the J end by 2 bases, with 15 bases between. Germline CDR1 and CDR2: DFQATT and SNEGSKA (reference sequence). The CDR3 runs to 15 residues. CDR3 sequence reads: CSASFYRENTDTQYF. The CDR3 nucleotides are TGCAGTGCTAGTTTCTACAGGGAGAACACAGATACGCAGTATTTT.